The clone carrying this TCR beta chain was seen only a few times. The definition of stable Graves' hyperthyroidism was no ophthalmopathy progression within 18 months. A patient was excluded if there was uncontrolled infection, other autoimmune disease, pregnancy or lactation. There were TCR beta CDR3 regions amplified from RNA transcripts. HTBI primers drove first-round RT-PCR of the TCR CDR3. Each CDR3 protein gets one entry after TCRdb re-called the multiplex PCR reads with MiXCR. The table lists about 500,000 distinct CDR3 sequences, 16% of them singletons. This specimen comes from a study of T cells in Graves' hyperthyroidism and ophthalmopathy. Overall study context: Peripheral blood samples were taken at initial diagnosis, prior to any treatment.

This CDR3 is 14 amino acids long. Germline V gives CDR1 SGHVS, CDR2 FQNEAQ. Trimming removed 2 bases from V and 8 bases from J, with 15 bases in between. The receptor was isolated from a woman aged 18-29 years with Graves' hyperthyroidism. The chain recombines TRBV7-8 with TRBJ1-1; a weak D match, TRBD1 (5 bases). The source material was blood. The CDR3 DNA sequence: TGTGCCAGCAGCTTATTGGGGGTTGGGCGGGAAGCTTTCTTT. Translated: CASSLLGVGREAFF.